This T cell receptor beta chain was captured in a study of PD-L1 blockade in urothelial cancer. Into every PCR, synthetic TCR analog templates were spiked. The method was immunoSEQ multiplex PCR; TCRdb's version includes in-frame clones alone and lacks a portion of them. The table lists 40,000 or so clones, 82% of them singletons. Per germline, CDR1 SGHVS and CDR2 FNYEAQ. The ends were cut back, 1 base at V and 3 bases at J, with 7 bases in the middle. The length of the CDR3 is 13 residues. The chain links TRBV7-6 to TRBJ2-7; a weak D match, TRBD2 (5 bases). The sample was PBMCs, taken around atezolizumab (anti-PD-L1) treatment. The receptor comes from a man in his 60s with urothelial cancer. The CDR3 loop reads CASSLGRDYEQYF. In DNA form, the CDR3 reads TGTGCCAGCAGCTTAGGTCGGGACTACGAGCAGTACTTC. Filled out from reference TRBV7-6 and TRBJ2-7, the complete variable domain reads GAGVSQSPRYKVTKRGQDVALRCDPISGHVSLYWYRQALGQGPEFLTYFNYEAQQDKSGLPNDRFSAERPEGSISTLTIQRTEQRDSAMYRCASSLGRDYEQYFGPGTRLTVT.